This T cell receptor beta chain was obtained from a study of T-cell reconstitution after alpha-beta-depleted transplantation in children. Study findings and constraints: The study traced high day-60 TCRbeta diversity in some patients to surviving recipient T cells and thymic progenitors. Approximately two months post-transplant, alpha-beta T cells reportedly originated from several hundred expanded graft clones. After one year, T-cell counts and TCRbeta diversity mostly came from new T cells.

The V and J ends lost 7 bases and 3 bases respectively, with 18 bases between them. Germline-derived CDR1 and CDR2 are SQVTM and ANQGSEA. The CDR3 runs to 14 residues. Using unique molecular identifiers, the investigators prepared the TCRbeta library. TCRdb redid the calling of the PCR reads with MiXCR, one entry per CDR3 protein. The repertoire has about 980,000 distinct CDR3 sequences, roughly 29% of them found once; the top ten carry roughly 30%. A few counts support this clonotype. Antigen: not known. The gene calls are TRBV29-1 and TRBJ2-5, with a possible D match to TRBD2 (6 bases). The source material was PBMCs, mostly from graft donor cells, sampled 360 days after TCRalphabeta/CD19-depleted stem cell transplant. This TCR came from a boy in the first two years of life who had a stem cell transplant for SCID, so the T cells may come from the graft donor. As DNA, the CDR3 is TGCAGCGCGGACCGGGAGCCACGAGAAGAGACCCAGTACTTC. Translating gives CSADREPREETQYF.